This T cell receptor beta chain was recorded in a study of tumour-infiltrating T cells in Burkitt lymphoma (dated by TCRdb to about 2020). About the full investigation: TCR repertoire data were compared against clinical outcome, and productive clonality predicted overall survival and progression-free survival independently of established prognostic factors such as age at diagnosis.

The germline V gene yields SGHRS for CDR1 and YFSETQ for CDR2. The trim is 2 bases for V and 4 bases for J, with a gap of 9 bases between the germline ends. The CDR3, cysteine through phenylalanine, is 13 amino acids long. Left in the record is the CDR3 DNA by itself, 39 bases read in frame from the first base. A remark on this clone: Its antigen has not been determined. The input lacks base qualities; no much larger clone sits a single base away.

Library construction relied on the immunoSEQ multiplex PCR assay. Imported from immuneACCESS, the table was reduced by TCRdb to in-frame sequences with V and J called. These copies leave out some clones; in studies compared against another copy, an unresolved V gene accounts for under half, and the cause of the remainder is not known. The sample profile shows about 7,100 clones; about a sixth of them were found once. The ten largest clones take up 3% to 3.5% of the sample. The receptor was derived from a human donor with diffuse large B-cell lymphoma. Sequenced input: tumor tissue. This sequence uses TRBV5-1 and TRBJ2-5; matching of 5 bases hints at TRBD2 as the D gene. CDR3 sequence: CASSFEGSETQYF. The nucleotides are TGCGCCAGCAGCTTTGAGGGCTCAGAGACCCAGTACTTC.